The present TCR beta chain was sequenced within a study of blood T cell repertoires in COVID-19. About the research overall: Spain, Italy and the United States supplied samples that represented acute and convalescent COVID-19.

After removal of 8 bases from V and 0 bases from J, the junction contained 6 bases not matched to a gene. CDR1 and CDR2 from the germline V gene are SGHVS and FNYEAQ. This CDR3 has 14 residues. Libraries were prepared by immunoSEQ multiplex PCR; TCRdb keeps only in-frame clonotypes and omits some of them. The data hold more than 130,000 clones, with about 84% observed a single time. The receptor was derived from a human donor in a cohort sampled during active COVID-19. The source material was peripheral blood. This chain connects TRBV7-6 to TRBJ2-7; 8 positions agree with TRBD1. The DNA of the CDR3 is TGTGCCAGCGGACAGGGCCGAAGCTCCTACGAGCAGTACTTC. Amino acids: CASGQGRSSYEQYF.